The clone carrying this T cell receptor beta chain came up once. Antigen specificity is unknown. This sample was taken from a study of persistence of HIV-infected CD4 T cells. The length of the CDR3 is 14 residues. Germline V gene data show CDR1 as MNHNY and CDR2 as SVGAGI (reference sequence). Trimming removed 7 bases at V and 2 bases at J, with 15 bases between. Lysates of CMV-infected fibroblasts at around 10 ug/mL stimulated these cells. CD40L/CD69 double-negative CD45RO-high memory CD4+ T cells were collected. This was the immunoSEQ version 4 assay in survey mode. TCRdb's table, derived via immunoSEQ multiplex PCR, lists solely in-frame clones and lacks some. The top ten hold around 1.5% of the sample, which has about 37,000 clones, 65% to 85% seen once.

This TCR came from an adult man with HIV who was CMV-seropositive. The chain has TRBV6-6 and TRBJ2-7, with D perhaps matching TRBD1 or TRBD2 (5 bases each). Sequenced material: CD4+ T cells sorted from PBMCs after approximately 18-hour stimulation, taken from a patient who received antiretroviral therapy. The CDR3 DNA reads TGTGCCAGCAAATCGGGACGGTTAACCTACGAGCAGTACTTC. It codes for CASKSGRLTYEQYF.